The next 14 T cell receptor beta chains were all read from a single sample in a study of T-cell reconstitution after alpha-beta-depleted transplantation in children. Unique molecular identifiers featured in how the TCRbeta library was prepared. One entry per CDR3 protein, called by TCRdb with MiXCR from the PCR reads. The repertoire holds fewer than 550,000 distinct CDR3 sequences, with over 10% as singletons. This specimen was PBMCs, mostly from graft donor cells, taken 180 days after TCRalphabeta/CD19-depleted stem cell transplant. Every receptor here comes from a female patient aged 2 to 10 who had a stem cell transplant for aplastic anemia, so the T cells may come from the graft donor.

This clonotype was counted many times. This chain joins TRBV20-1 and TRBJ2-4; weak D call: TRBD1 (6 bases). The CDR3 contains 16 residues. The germline gives CDR1 DFQATT, CDR2 SNEGSKA (reference sequence). V gave up 3 bases and J gave up 0 bases, with 15 bases separating them. CDR3 protein: CSASSPDSLAKNIQYF. CDR3 DNA sequence: TGCAGTGCTAGTTCCCCGGACAGCTTAGCCAAAAACATTCAGTACTTC.

A few counts support this clonotype. The chain links TRBV28 to TRBJ2-6; D is possibly TRBD1 (5 bases). V gave up 6 bases and J gave up 11 bases, with 17 bases separating them. Looked up from germline, CDR1 is MDHEN and CDR2 is SYDVKM. The CDR3 contains 14 residues. The DNA for the CDR3 is TGTGCCAGCAGCTCCCAGGGCAAGGGATACGTCCTGACTTTC. This translates into CASSSQGKGYVLTF. Drawing the rest from reference TRBV28 and TRBJ2-6, the complete variable domain is DVKVTQSSRYLVKRTGEKVFLECVQDMDHENMFWYRQDPGLGLRLIYFSYDVKMKEKGDIPEGYSVSREKKERFSLILESASTNQTSMYLCASSSQGKGYVLTFGAGSRLTVL.

This clonotype turned up a few times. The gene calls are TRBV11-2 and TRBJ2-3; 15 bases line up with TRBD2. There are 19 residues in the CDR3. The germline gives CDR1 SGHAT, CDR2 FQNNGV. The V segment lost 4 bases and the J segment 6 bases; nucleotides outside the gene matches: 14. The CDR3 coding sequence is TGTGCCAGCAGCTCGCTTAGAGGACTAGCGGGAGGGGGGTCGGATACGCAGTATTTT. Residues: CASSSLRGLAGGGSDTQYF.

The table lists this clonotype with a few counts. The chain combines TRBV9 with TRBJ2-2; the match to TRBD1 covers 7 bases. Germline CDR1 and CDR2: SGDLS and YYNGEE. The CDR3 runs to 16 residues. V gave up 1 base and J gave up 3 bases; unmatched junction bases: 6. In DNA form, the CDR3 reads TGTGCCAGCAGCGTAACCGGGACAGCCGACACCGGGGAGCTGTTTTTT. It yields the protein CASSVTGTADTGELFF.

This clonotype was seen more than once but under ten times. The genes are TRBV7-2 and TRBJ2-7, with 13 bases fitting TRBD2. CDR3 size: 16 residues. The V gene's germline CDR1 is SGHTA and CDR2 FQGNSA. The V gene end was trimmed by 2 bases and the J gene end by 3 bases; junction bases not matched to a gene: 4. Here the CDR3 reads CASSLMTSGRLYEQYV. The CDR3 region has the DNA TGTGCCAGCAGCTTAATGACTAGCGGGAGGCTCTACGAGCAGTACGTC.

This clonotype was found many times. The V gene is TRBV5-5, the J gene TRBJ2-1; weak D call: TRBD2 (6 bases). Germline V gene sequence: CDR1 SGHKS, CDR2 YYEKEE (reference sequence). The V end was cut by 7 bases, the J end by 1 base, with 15 bases between. CDR3 length equals 15 residues. CDR3 in DNA: TGTGCCAGCCGCGGGATGGAGGCTTCCTACAATGAGCAGTTCTTC. This codes for CASRGMEASYNEQFF.

This clonotype was found a few times. This chain joins TRBV12-3 or TRBV12-4 and TRBJ2-7; 7 nucleotides match TRBD2. The trim removed 3 bases at V and 6 bases at J, leaving 11 bases unmatched. CDR3 length: 15 amino acids. CDR3 sequence reads: CASSLTGGPEGEQYF. The DNA of the CDR3 is TGTGCCAGCAGTTTGACGGGAGGCCCCGAAGGCGAGCAGTACTTC.

This clonotype was recorded a few times. Germline is not matched at one junction end, which may reflect a read error. The V call is TRBV9, the J call TRBJ2-4; 12 nucleotides align to TRBD1. Germline V gene data show CDR1 as SGDLS and CDR2 as YYNGEE. The CDR3 loop spans 15 amino acids. The CDR3 DNA reads TGTGCCAGCTGTGTGGGGACAGGGGGCAAAGACATTCAGTACTTC. Protein sequence: CASCVGTGGKDIQYF.

This clonotype was counted ten times or more. V gene TRBV5-1 combines with J gene TRBJ2-2; TRBD2 might be the D (5 bases). The germline V and J ends were trimmed by 1 base and 5 bases, with 15 bases remaining between them. Germline CDR1 SGHRS, CDR2 YFSETQ. This CDR3 contains 16 residues. CDR3 nucleotides: TGCGCCAGCAGCTTGAGGCTAGCCAAATCGACCGGGGAGCTGTTTTTT. Translated: CASSLRLAKSTGELFF.

This clonotype was observed a few times. V usage is TRBV3-1 and J usage is TRBJ2-2; 11 bases fit TRBD2. This CDR3 has 19 amino acids. Unmatched junction bases numbered 17, after V lost 11 bases and J lost 0 bases. Germline V gene sequence: CDR1 LGHDT, CDR2 YNNKEL (reference sequence). CDR3 in amino acids: CAFRFTGLAEDANTGELFF. Written as DNA, the CDR3 is TGTGCCTTCCGATTTACGGGACTAGCGGAGGACGCGAACACCGGGGAGCTGTTTTTT. The whole variable domain, filled in from reference TRBV3-1 and TRBJ2-2, reads DTAVSQTPKYLVTQMGNDKSIKCEQNLGHDTMYWYKQDSKKFLKIMFSYNNKELIINETVPNRFSPKSPDKAHLNLHINSLELGDSAVYFCAFRFTGLAEDANTGELFFGEGSRLTVL.

This clonotype was seen more than once but under ten times. The chain joins TRBV7-9 to TRBJ2-5; the D gene is possibly TRBD1 (8 bases). The V end was cut by 3 bases, the J end by 5 bases, with 16 bases between. Germline V gene lookup returns CDR1 SEHNR and CDR2 FQNEAQ (reference sequence). The CDR3 spans 15 residues. CDR3 DNA: TGTGCCAGCAGCTTTTACACAGGGGGGGAGGAGACCCAGTACTTC. Its translation: CASSFYTGGEETQYF.

This clonotype has more than one count but fewer than ten. The rearrangement links TRBV10-3 to TRBJ1-1; no reliable D call. V was pared by 0 bases and J by 2 bases, with 13 bases between. The CDR3 is 16 amino acids. Germline assignment: CDR1 ENHRY and CDR2 SYGVKD. The CDR3 DNA follows: TGTGCCATCAGTGAGTCTCGGGCAGGACTCAACACTGAAGCTTTCTTT. This encodes CAISESRAGLNTEAFF.

The rearrangement links TRBV6-1 to TRBJ1-5; 8 nucleotides line up with TRBD1. The junction had 18 bases not matched to a gene; V was cut back by 6 bases and J by 2 bases. Germline V gene lookup returns CDR1 MNHNS and CDR2 SASEGT. This CDR3 has 19 residues. For the CDR3, the DNA is TGTGCCAGCAGGCCCCAGGGGGCGAATAGGATTGGGGGCAATCAGCCCCAGCATTTT. Translating it yields CASRPQGANRIGGNQPQHF.

This clonotype was seen ten or more times. The chain combines TRBV20-1 with TRBJ2-1, with D uncertain. The V end was cut by 0 bases, the J end by 5 bases, with 11 bases between. Germline CDR1 and CDR2: DFQATT and SNEGSKA (reference sequence). There are 14 residues in the CDR3. CDR3 in DNA: TGCAGTGCTAGAGATCGGATTCATAACAATGAGCAGTTCTTC. This codes for CSARDRIHNNEQFF.